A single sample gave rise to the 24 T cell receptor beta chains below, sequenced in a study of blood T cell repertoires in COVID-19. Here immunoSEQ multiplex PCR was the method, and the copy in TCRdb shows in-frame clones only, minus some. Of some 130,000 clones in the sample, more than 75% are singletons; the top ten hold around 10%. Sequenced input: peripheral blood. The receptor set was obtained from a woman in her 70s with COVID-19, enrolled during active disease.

CDR3 residues: CASSQGQGEAEAFF. CDR3 in DNA: TGTGCCAGCAGCCAAGGGCAGGGGGAGGCTGAAGCTTTCTTT. This chain links TRBV3-1 (or the pseudogene TRBV3-2) with TRBJ1-1; TRBD1 matches 7 bases. This CDR3 spans 14 amino acids. Germline values: CDR1 LGHDT, CDR2 YNNKEL (reference sequence). V was pared by 1 base and J by 6 bases, with 5 bases of the junction left unmatched.

CDR3 DNA sequence: TGCGCCAGCAGCTTGGTTCCATCTGGGGCCAACGTCCTGACTTTC. Translation: CASSLVPSGANVLTF. The J gene is TRBJ2-6, the V gene TRBV5-1; D gene uncertain. The germline V gene encodes CDR1 SGHRS and CDR2 YFSETQ. The CDR3 extends over 15 amino acids. Trimming removed 0 bases from V and 1 base from J, with 5 bases in between.

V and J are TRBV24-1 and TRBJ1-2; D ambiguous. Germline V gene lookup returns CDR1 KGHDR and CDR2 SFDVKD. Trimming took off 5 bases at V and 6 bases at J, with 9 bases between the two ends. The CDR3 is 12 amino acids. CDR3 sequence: CATSGRVDGYTF. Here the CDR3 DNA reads TGTGCCACCAGTGGGCGGGTGGATGGCTACACCTTC.

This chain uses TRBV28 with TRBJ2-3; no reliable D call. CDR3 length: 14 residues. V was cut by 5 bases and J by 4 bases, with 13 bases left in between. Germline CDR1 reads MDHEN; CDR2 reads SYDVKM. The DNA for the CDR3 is TGTGCCAGCAGTGCCGAGGAAAGACCAGATACGCAGTATTTT. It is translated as CASSAEERPDTQYF.

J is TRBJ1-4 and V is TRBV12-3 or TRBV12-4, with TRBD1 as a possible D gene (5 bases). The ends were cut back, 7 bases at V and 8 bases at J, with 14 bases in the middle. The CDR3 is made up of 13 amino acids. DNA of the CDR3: TGTGCCAGCAACGATCGGGGGGGGGAAAAACTGTTTTTT. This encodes CASNDRGGEKLFF.

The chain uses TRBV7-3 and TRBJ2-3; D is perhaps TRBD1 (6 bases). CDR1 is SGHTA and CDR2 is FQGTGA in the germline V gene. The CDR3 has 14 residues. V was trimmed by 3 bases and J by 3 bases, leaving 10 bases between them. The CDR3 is CASSLDRQTDTQYF. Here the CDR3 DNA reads TGTGCCAGCAGCTTGGACAGACAGACAGATACGCAGTATTTT.

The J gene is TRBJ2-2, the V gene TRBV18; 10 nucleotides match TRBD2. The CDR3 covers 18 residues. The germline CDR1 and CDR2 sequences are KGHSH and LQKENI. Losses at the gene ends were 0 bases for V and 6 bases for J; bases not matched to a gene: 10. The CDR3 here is CASSPPGSGGITAGELFF. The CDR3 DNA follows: TGTGCCAGCTCACCACCGGGTAGCGGGGGGATCACCGCCGGGGAGCTGTTTTTT.

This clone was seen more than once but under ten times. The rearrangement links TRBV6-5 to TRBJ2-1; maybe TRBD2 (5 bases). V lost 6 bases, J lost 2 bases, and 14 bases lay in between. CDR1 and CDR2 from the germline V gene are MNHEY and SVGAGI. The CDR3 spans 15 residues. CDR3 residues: CASRSLRLPYNEQFF. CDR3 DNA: TGTGCCAGCAGGTCCCTTAGACTACCCTACAATGAGCAGTTCTTC.

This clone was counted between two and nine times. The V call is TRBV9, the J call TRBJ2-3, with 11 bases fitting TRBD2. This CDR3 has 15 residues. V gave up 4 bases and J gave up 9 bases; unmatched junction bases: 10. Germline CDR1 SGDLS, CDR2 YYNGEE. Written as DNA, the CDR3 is TGTGCCAGCAGCCCTAGCGGGGGGACCCCCCTAACGCAGTATTTT. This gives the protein CASSPSGGTPLTQYF.

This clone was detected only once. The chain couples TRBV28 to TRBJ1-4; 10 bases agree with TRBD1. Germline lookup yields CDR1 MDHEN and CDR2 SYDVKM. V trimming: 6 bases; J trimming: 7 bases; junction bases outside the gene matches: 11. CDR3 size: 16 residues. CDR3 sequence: CASRTGGAVWGEKLFF. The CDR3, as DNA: TGTGCCAGCAGGACAGGGGGCGCGGTATGGGGTGAAAAACTGTTTTTT.

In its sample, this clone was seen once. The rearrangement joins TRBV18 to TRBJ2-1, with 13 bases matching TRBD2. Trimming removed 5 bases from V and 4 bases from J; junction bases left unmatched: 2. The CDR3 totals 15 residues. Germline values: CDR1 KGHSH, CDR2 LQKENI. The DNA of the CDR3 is TGTGCCAGCTCATCGGGACTAGCGGGGTACAATGAGCAGTTCTTC. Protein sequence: CASSSGLAGYNEQFF.

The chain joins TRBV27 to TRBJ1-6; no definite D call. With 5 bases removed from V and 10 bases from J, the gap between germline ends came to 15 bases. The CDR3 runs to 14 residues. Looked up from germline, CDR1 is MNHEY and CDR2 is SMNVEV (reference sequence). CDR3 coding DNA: TGTGCCAGCAGTCCAATTTTAGGAGGATCACCCCTCCACTTT. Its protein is CASSPILGGSPLHF.

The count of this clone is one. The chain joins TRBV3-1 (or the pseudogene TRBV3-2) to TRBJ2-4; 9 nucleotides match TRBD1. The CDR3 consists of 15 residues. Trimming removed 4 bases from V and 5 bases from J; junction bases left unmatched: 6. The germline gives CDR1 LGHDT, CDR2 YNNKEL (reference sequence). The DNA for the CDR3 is TGTGCCAGCAGCCCCTGGACAGGGGAGGAAAACATTCAGTACTTC. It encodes CASSPWTGEENIQYF.

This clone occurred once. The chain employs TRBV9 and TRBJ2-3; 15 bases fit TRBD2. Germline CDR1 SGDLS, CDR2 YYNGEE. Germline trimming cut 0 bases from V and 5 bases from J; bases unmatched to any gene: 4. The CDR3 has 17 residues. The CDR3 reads CASSVGGTSGGQDTQYF. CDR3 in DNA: TGTGCCAGCAGCGTAGGCGGGACTAGCGGGGGGCAAGATACGCAGTATTTT.

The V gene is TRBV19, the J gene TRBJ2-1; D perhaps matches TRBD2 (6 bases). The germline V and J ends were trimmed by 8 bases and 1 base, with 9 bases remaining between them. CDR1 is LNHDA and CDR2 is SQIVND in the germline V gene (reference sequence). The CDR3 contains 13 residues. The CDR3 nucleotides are TGTGCCAGTGGGGCGGGGTCCTACAATGAGCAGTTCTTC. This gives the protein CASGAGSYNEQFF. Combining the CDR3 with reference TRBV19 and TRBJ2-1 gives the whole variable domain DGGITQSPKYLFRKEGQNVTLSCEQNLNHDAMYWYRQDPGQGLRLIYYSQIVNDFQKGDIAEGYSVSREKKESFPLTVTSAQKNPTAFYLCASGAGSYNEQFFGPGTRLTVL.

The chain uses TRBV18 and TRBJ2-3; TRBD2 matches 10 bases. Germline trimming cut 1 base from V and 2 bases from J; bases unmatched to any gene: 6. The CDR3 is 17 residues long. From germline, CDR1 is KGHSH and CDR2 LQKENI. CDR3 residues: CASSPRLAGDLTDTQYF. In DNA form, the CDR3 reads TGTGCCAGCTCACCACGTCTAGCGGGGGACCTCACAGATACGCAGTATTTT.

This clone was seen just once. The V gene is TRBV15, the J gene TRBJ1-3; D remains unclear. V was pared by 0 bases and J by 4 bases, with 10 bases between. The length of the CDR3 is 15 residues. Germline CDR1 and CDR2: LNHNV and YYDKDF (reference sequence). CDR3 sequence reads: CATSREARGGNTIYF. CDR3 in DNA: TGTGCCACCAGCAGAGAGGCCCGTGGCGGAAACACCATATATTTT.

CDR3 protein: CASSVGSGGKYNEQFF. The CDR3 coding sequence is TGTGCCAGCAGCGTAGGTAGCGGGGGGAAGTACAATGAGCAGTTCTTC. The rearrangement joins TRBV9 to TRBJ2-1; 10 bases agree with TRBD2. The CDR3 extends over 16 amino acids. Germline V gene sequence: CDR1 SGDLS, CDR2 YYNGEE. Trimming at V came to 0 bases and at J to 4 bases, leaving 4 bases not matched to a gene.

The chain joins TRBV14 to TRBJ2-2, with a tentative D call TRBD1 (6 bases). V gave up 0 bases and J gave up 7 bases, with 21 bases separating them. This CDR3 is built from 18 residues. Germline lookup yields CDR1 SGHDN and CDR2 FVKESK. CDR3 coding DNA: TGTGCCAGCAGCCAAGACCTTCGGCCAGGGGTCCTCTTCGGGGAGCTGTTTTTT. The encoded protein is CASSQDLRPGVLFGELFF.

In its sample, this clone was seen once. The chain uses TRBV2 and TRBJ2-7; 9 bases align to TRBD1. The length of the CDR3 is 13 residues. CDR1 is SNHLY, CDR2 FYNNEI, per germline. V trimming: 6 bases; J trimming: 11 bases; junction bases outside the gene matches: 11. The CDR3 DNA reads TGTGCCAGCAGAAGGACAGGGGACTCTCCCGAGTACTTC. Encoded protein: CASRRTGDSPEYF.

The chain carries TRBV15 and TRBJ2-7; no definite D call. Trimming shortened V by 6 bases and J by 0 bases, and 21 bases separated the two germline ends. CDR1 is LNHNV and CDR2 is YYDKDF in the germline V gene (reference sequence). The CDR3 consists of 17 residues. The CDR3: CATSITSGPYSSYEQYF. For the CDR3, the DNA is TGTGCCACCAGTATTACTTCAGGCCCGTATAGCTCCTACGAGCAGTACTTC.

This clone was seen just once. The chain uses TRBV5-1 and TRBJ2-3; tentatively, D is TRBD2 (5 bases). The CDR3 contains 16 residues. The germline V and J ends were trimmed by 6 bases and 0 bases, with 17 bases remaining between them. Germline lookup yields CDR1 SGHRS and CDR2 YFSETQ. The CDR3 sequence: CASTSAERSSTDTQYF. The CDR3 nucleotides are TGCGCCAGCACTTCAGCGGAGAGGTCTAGCACAGATACGCAGTATTTT.

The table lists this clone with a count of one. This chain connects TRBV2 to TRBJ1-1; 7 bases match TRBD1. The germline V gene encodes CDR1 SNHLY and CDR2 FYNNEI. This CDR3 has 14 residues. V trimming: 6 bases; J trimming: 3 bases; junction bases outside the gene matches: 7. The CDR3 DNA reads TGTGCCAGCAGCCTACAGGGGTCTCACACTGAAGCTTTCTTT. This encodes CASSLQGSHTEAFF. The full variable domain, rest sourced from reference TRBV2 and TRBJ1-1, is EPEVTQTPSHQVTQMGQEVILRCVPISNHLYFYWYRQILGQKVEFLVSFYNNEISEKSEIFDDQFSVERPDGSNFTLKIRSTKLEDSAMYFCASSLQGSHTEAFFGQGTRLTVV.

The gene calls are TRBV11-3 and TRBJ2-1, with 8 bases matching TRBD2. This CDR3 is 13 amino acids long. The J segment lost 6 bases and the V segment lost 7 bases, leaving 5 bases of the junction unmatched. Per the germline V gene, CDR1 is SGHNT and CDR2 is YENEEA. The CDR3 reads CASTERGINEQFF. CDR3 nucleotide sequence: TGTGCCAGCACCGAGCGGGGGATCAATGAGCAGTTCTTC.